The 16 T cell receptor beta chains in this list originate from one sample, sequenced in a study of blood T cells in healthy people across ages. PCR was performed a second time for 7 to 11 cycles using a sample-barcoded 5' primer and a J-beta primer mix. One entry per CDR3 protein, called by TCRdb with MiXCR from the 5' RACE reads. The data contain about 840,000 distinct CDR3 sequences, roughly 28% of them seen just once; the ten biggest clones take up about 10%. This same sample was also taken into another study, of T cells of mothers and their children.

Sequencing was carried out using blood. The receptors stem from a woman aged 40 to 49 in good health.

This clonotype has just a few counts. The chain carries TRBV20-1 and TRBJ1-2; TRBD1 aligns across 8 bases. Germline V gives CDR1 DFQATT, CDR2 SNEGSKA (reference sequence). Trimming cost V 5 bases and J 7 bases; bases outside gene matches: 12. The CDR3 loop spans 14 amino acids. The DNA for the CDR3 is TGCAGTGCTTTACCACCTACAGGGGGAGGTGGCTACACCTTC. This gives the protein CSALPPTGGGGYTF.

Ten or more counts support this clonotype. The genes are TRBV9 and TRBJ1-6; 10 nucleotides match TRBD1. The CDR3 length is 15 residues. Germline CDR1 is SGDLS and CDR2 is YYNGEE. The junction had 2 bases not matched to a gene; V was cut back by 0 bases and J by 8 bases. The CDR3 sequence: CASSVVGQGDSPLHF. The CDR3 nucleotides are TGTGCCAGCAGCGTAGTCGGACAGGGGGATTCACCCCTCCACTTT.

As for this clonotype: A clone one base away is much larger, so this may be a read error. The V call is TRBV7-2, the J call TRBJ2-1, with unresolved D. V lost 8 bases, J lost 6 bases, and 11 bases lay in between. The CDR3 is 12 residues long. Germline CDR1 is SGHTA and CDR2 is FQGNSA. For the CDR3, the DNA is TGTGCCAGCGGCTGGTTGGCCAATGAGCAGTTCTTC. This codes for CASGWLANEQFF.

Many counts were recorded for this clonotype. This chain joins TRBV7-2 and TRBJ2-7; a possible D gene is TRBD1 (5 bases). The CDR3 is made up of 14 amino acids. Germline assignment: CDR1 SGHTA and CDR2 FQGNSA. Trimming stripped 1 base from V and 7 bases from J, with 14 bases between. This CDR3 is CASSLVFRVREQYF. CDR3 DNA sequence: TGTGCCAGCAGCTTAGTTTTCAGGGTAAGGGAGCAGTACTTC.

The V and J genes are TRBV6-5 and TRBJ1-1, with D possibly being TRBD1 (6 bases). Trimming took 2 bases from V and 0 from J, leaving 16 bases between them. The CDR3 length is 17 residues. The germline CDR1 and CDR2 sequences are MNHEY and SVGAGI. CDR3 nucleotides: TGTGCCAGCAGTTACGACGGGGGCTGGTGGTTGAACACTGAAGCTTTCTTT. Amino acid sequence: CASSYDGGWWLNTEAFF.

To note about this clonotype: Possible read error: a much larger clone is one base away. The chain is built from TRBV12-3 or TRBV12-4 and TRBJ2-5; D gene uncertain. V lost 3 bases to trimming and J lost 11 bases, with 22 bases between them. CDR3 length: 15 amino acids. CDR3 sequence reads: CASSFPVRDMGEQYF. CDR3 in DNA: TGTGCCAGCAGTTTCCCGGTGCGAGACATGGGTGAGCAGTACTTC.

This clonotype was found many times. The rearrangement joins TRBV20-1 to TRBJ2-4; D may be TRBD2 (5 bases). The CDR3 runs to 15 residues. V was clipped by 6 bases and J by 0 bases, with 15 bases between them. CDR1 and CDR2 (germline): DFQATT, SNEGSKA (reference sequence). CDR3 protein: CSAPLVALAKNIQYF. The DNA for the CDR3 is TGCAGTGCCCCCTTGGTAGCGCTAGCCAAAAACATTCAGTACTTC.

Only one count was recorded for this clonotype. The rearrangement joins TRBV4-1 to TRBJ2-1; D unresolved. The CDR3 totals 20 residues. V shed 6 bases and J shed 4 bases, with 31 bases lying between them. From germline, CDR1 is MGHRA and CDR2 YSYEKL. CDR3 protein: CASSSVSGLSSSYPYNEQFF. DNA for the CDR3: TGCGCCAGCAGTTCCGTCTCGGGCCTCTCCTCATCCTACCCGTACAATGAGCAGTTCTTC.

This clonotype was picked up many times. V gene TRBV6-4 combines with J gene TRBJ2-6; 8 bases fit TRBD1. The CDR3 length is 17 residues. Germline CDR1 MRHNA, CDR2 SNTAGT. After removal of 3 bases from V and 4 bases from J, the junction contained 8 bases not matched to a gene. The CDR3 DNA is TGTGCCAGCAGTGAAACCAGGGGGCTAAGGGGGGCCAACGTCCTGACTTTC. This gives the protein CASSETRGLRGANVLTF.

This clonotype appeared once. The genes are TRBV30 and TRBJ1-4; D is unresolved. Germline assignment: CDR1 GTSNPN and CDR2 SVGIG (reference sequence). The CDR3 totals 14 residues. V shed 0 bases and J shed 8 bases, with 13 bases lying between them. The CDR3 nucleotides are TGTGCCTGGAGTGTATGGCCCCAAGGGGAAAAACTGTTTTTT. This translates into CAWSVWPQGEKLFF.

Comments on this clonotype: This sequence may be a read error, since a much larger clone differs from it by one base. Here the CDR3 reads CAISEGTSGQGAYEQYF. The DNA of the CDR3 is TGTGCCATCAGTGAGGGAACCTCAGGACAGGGGGCCTACGAGCAGTACTTC. V usage is TRBV10-3 and J usage is TRBJ2-7, with TRBD1 matching over 10 bases. V shed 2 bases, J shed 2 bases, and the junction held 9 bases outside the gene matches. Germline V gene sequence: CDR1 ENHRY, CDR2 SYGVKD. CDR3 length: 17 residues.

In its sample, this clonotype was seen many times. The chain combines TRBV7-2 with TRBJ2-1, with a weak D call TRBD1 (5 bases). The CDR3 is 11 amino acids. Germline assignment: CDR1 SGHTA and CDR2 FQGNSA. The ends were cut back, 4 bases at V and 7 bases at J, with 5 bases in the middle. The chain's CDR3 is CASSYRNEQFF. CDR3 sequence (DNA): TGTGCCAGCAGCTACAGGAATGAGCAGTTCTTC.

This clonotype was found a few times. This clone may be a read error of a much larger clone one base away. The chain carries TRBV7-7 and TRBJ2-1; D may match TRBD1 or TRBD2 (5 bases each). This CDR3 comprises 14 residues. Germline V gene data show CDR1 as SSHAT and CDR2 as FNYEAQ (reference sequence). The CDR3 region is CASSLTSMGETQFF. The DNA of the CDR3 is TGTGCTAGCAGCTTAACCAGTATGGGGGAGACCCAGTTCTTC. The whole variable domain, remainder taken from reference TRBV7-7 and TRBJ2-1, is GAGVSQSPRYKVTKRGQDVTLRCDPISSHATLYWYQQALGQGPEFLTYFNYEAQPDKSGLPSDRFSAERPEGSISTLTIQRTEQRDSAMYRCASSLTSMGETQFFGPGTRLTVL.

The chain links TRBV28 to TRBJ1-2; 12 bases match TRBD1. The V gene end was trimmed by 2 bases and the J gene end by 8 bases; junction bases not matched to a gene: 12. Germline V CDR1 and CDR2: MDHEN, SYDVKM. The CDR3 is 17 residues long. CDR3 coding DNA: TGTGCCAGCAGTTTAATCGGGGTGGGACAGGGGGCAGGAGGCTACACCTTC. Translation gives CASSLIGVGQGAGGYTF.

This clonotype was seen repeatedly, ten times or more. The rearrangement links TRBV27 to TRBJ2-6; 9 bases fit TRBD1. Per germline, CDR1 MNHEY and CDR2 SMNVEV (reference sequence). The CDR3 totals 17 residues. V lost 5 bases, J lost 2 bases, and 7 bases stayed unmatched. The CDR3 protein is CASSPRGQGTGANVLTF. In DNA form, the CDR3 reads TGTGCCAGCAGTCCTAGAGGACAGGGGACTGGGGCCAACGTCCTGACTTTC.

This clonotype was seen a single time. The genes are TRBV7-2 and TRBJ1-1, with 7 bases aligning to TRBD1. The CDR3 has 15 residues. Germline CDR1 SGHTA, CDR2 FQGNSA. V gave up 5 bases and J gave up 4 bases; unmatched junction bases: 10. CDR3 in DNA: TGTGCCAGCAGCGCCTTGACAGGGTTGGCCACTGAAGCTTTCTTT. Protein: CASSALTGLATEAFF.